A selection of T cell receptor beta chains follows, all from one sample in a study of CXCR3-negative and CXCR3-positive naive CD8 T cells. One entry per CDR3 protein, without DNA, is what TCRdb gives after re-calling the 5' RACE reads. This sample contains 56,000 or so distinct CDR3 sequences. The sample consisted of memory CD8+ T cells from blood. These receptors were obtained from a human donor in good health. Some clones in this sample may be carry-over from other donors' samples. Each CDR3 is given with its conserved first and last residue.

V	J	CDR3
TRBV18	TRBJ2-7	CASSPPTSGAVYEQYF
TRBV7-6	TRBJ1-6	CASSQSSYNSPLHF
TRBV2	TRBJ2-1	CASSEWTRGHEQFF
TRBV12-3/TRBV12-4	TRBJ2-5	CAIPHIQETQYF
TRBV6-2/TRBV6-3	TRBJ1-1	CASTRTENTEAFF
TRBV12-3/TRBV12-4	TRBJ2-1	CASTLGSGSYNEQFF
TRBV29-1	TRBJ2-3	CSVEGLAGARTDTQYF
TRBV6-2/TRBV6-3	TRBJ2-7	CATLLGAIYEQYF
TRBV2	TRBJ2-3	CASSDSPGLARTDTQYF
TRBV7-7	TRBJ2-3	CASSLADRGADTQYF
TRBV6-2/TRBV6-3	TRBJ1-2	CASSYSIRDIYGYTF
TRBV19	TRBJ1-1	CASKPGATEAFF
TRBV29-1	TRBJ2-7	CSVAGQNAYEQYF
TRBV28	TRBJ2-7	CASSPLGTESLYEQYF
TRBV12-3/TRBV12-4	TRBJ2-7	CASSLEQGWSYEQYF
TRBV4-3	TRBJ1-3	CASSHFEPGPWGGGNTIYF
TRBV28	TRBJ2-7	CASRPVTSYEQYF
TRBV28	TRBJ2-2	CASSLSVTGELFF
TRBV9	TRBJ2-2	CASSLTTGELFF